Shown below are 17 T cell receptor beta chains from a single sample sequenced in a study of shared clonotypes between healthy human individuals. Using immunoSEQ multiplex PCR, the repertoire was profiled, and TCRdb retains in-frame clones only, with some absent. Found here are 2 million to 2.5 million clones, just over 90% of them singletons; the top ten hold about 0.37%. Sequencing input: naive CD4+ T cells from PBMCs. Regarding subset: CD45RA+ positively selected. The origin of the receptors is a man aged 18 to 35 in good health. Some clones in this sample may be carry-over from other donors' samples.

The CDR3 here is CSVQQGSGELFF. The CDR3 DNA sequence: TGCAGCGTTCAACAGGGGTCCGGGGAGCTGTTTTTT. The V call is TRBV29-1, the J call TRBJ2-2; TRBD1 agrees at 7 bases. The CDR3 has 12 residues. The trim removed 5 bases at V and 6 bases at J, leaving 3 bases unmatched. Germline V gene sequence: CDR1 SQVTM, CDR2 ANQGSEA.

CDR3 protein: CASSAAGGPYQYF. As DNA, the CDR3 is TGTGCCAGCAGCGCCGCGGGAGGGCCGTATCAGTACTTC. The chain carries TRBV4-2 and TRBJ2-7; 9 bases agree with TRBD2. This CDR3 has 13 amino acids. Losses at the gene ends were 5 bases for V and 10 bases for J; bases not matched to a gene: 9. Germline V gives CDR1 LGHNA, CDR2 YNFKEQ.

The rearrangement links TRBV6-4 to TRBJ2-1; D gene ambiguous. V was cut by 0 bases and J by 8 bases, with 8 bases left in between. From germline, CDR1 is MRHNA and CDR2 SNTAGT. The CDR3 length is 13 residues. CDR3 in amino acids: CASSDSRVDEQFF. The CDR3 DNA is TGTGCCAGCAGTGACTCGAGAGTAGATGAGCAGTTCTTC.

The CDR3 sequence: CASSFVRAGDTEAFF. For the CDR3, the DNA is TGTGCCAGCAGCTTTGTGAGGGCTGGGGACACTGAAGCTTTCTTT. The V gene is TRBV7-3, the J gene TRBJ1-1; D call uncertain. Germline loops: CDR1 SGHTA, CDR2 FQGTGA. CDR3 length equals 15 residues. V lost 3 bases and J lost 3, with 14 bases in between.

The CDR3: CSGADRGLEKLFF. The CDR3, as DNA: TGCAGCGGTGCTGACAGGGGGCTTGAAAAACTGTTTTTT. The V call is TRBV29-1, the J call TRBJ1-4; TRBD1 agrees at 10 bases. J lost 7 bases, V lost 7 bases, and 6 bases had no gene match. Germline lookup yields CDR1 SQVTM and CDR2 ANQGSEA. The CDR3 loop spans 13 amino acids. Variable domain in full (rest from reference TRBV29-1 and TRBJ1-4): SAVISQKPSRDICQRGTSLTIQCQVDSQVTMMFWYRQQPGQSLTLIATANQGSEATYESGFVIDKFPISRPNLTFSTLTVSNMSPEDSSIYLCSGADRGLEKLFFGSGTQLSVL.

This clone has a handful of counts. The chain recombines TRBV7-2 with TRBJ1-5, with unresolved D. The CDR3 contains 10 residues. Trimming pared 8 bases from V and 9 bases from J, leaving 8 bases between. CDR1 SGHTA and CDR2 FQGNSA come from the germline V gene. As DNA, the CDR3 is TGTGCCAGCGGGGTTGGGCCCCAGCATTTT. Translated: CASGVGPQHF.

The chain recombines TRBV9 with TRBJ2-1, with TRBD2 identical over 8 bases. This CDR3 is built from 12 residues. V was clipped by 3 bases and J by 11 bases; unmatched bases: 4. From germline, CDR1 is SGDLS and CDR2 YYNGEE. The CDR3 reads CASSATSDKQFF. In DNA, the CDR3 is TGTGCCAGCAGCGCGACTAGCGATAAGCAGTTCTTC.

The chain employs TRBV28 and TRBJ2-7; 8 bases match TRBD2. Per the germline V gene, CDR1 is MDHEN and CDR2 is SYDVKM. The CDR3 is made up of 14 amino acids. Trimming cost V 4 bases and J 5 bases; bases outside gene matches: 7. The CDR3 here is CASSSPGTSHEQYF. DNA for the CDR3: TGTGCCAGCAGTTCCCCCGGGACTAGTCACGAGCAGTACTTC.

On this clone itself: This CDR3 is also generated by other DNA sequences in the sample. The chain combines TRBV28 with TRBJ2-2, with D unresolved. V was cut by 3 bases and J by 0 bases, with 8 bases left in between. CDR1 is MDHEN and CDR2 is SYDVKM in the germline V gene. There are 15 residues in the CDR3. The CDR3 sequence is CASSLRTANTGELFF. CDR3 coding DNA: TGTGCCAGCAGTTTGAGGACGGCGAACACCGGGGAGCTGTTTTTT.

J is TRBJ1-2 and V is TRBV28, with D tentatively TRBD1 (5 bases). The V end lost 6 bases, the J end lost 3 bases, and 20 bases lay between the germline ends. Germline CDR1 and CDR2: MDHEN and SYDVKM. The CDR3 extends over 16 amino acids. The CDR3 sequence is CASRSPMGGEYYGYTF. CDR3 nucleotides: TGTGCCAGCAGGTCCCCTATGGGGGGGGAGTACTATGGCTACACCTTC.

This clone was seen only a few times. CDR3 region: CSAEDRRSNTGELFF. CDR3 nucleotides: TGCAGCGCCGAGGACAGGCGGTCGAACACCGGGGAGCTGTTTTTT. This sequence joins TRBV29-1 and TRBJ2-2, with TRBD1 matching 7 bases. The CDR3 consists of 15 residues. Germline CDR1 reads SQVTM; CDR2 reads ANQGSEA. Trimming took 7 bases from V and 0 from J; bases not matched to a gene: 8.

The chain uses TRBV6-5 and TRBJ2-7; D gene unclear. CDR3 size: 16 residues. Trimming took off 0 bases at V and 0 bases at J, with 12 bases between the two ends. The germline V gene encodes CDR1 MNHEY and CDR2 SVGAGI. CDR3 sequence: CASSYSAADPSYEQYF. DNA for the CDR3: TGTGCCAGCAGTTACTCGGCCGCAGACCCCTCCTACGAGCAGTACTTC.

The chain has TRBV29-1 and TRBJ2-5, with D possibly being TRBD1 or TRBD2 (6 bases each). The CDR3 runs to 14 residues. Germline loops: CDR1 SQVTM, CDR2 ANQGSEA. V shed 5 bases and J shed 5 bases, with 18 bases lying between them. The CDR3 DNA is TGCAGCGTTCGGGGTAGGGGGGCAGGGGAGACCCAGTACTTC. It yields the protein CSVRGRGAGETQYF.

This rearrangement joins TRBV7-9 to TRBJ2-1; a possible D gene is TRBD2 (6 bases). Germline values: CDR1 SEHNR, CDR2 FQNEAQ (reference sequence). Trimming took 4 bases from V and 6 from J, leaving 16 bases between them. The CDR3 has 15 residues. This CDR3 is CASSSAIPGVNEQFF. CDR3 bases: TGTGCCAGCAGCTCAGCAATCCCGGGGGTCAATGAGCAGTTCTTC.

This clone was observed once. The chain is built from TRBV5-4 and TRBJ2-5; 11 positions match TRBD1. V lost 0 bases and J lost 5; bases outside the gene matches: 6. The germline CDR1 and CDR2 sequences are SGHNT and YYREEE (reference sequence). This CDR3 has 16 residues. The CDR3 loop reads CASSLDGQGAGETQYF. The CDR3 DNA reads TGTGCCAGCAGCTTGGACGGACAGGGGGCAGGGGAGACCCAGTACTTC. The complete variable domain, with remaining parts taken from reference TRBV5-4 and TRBJ2-5, reads ETGVTQSPTHLIKTRGQQVTLRCSSQSGHNTVSWYQQALGQGPQFIFQYYREEENGRGNFPPRFSGLQFPNYSSELNVNALELDDSALYLCASSLDGQGAGETQYFGPGTRLLVL.

This clone was picked up one time. This chain uses TRBV9 with TRBJ1-2, with D maybe TRBD1 (5 bases). Germline V gives CDR1 SGDLS, CDR2 YYNGEE. The CDR3 sequence is 14 residues long. Trimming shortened V by 3 bases and J by 4 bases, and 13 bases separated the two germline ends. CDR3 sequence (DNA): TGTGCCAGCAGCGCTCAGACAGATTTCTATGGCTACACCTTC. Protein: CASSAQTDFYGYTF.

V usage is TRBV7-9 and J usage is TRBJ2-7; the D is unclear. Germline V CDR1 and CDR2: SEHNR, FQNEAQ (reference sequence). V dropped 1 base and J dropped 8 bases, with 18 bases sitting between them. The CDR3 extends over 15 amino acids. CDR3 loop: CASSLGTMAGSQQYF. Written as DNA, the CDR3 is TGTGCCAGCAGCTTAGGCACGATGGCTGGGTCACAGCAGTACTTC.